One and the same sample provided the 29 T cell receptor beta chains below, sequenced in a study of identical twins. Each CDR3 protein gets one entry after TCRdb re-called the 5' RACE reads with MiXCR. This table has 1.5 million to 2 million distinct CDR3 sequences, 32% appearing once. Sequencing was performed on cord blood. The receptors originated from a newborn girl in good health.

The sample holds a few counts of this clonotype. This chain joins TRBV4-2 and TRBJ2-3; D gene unclear. Trimming removed 0 bases at V and 4 bases at J, with 8 bases between. The CDR3 totals 14 residues. The germline gives CDR1 LGHNA, CDR2 YNFKEQ. CDR3 residues: CASSQERYPDTQYF. The CDR3 nucleotides are TGTGCCAGCAGCCAAGAGCGGTATCCAGATACGCAGTATTTT.

This clonotype was detected only a few times. This chain links TRBV2 with TRBJ2-7; 8 bases are a match to TRBD2. The germline V gene has CDR1 SNHLY and CDR2 FYNNEI. The ends lost 7 bases at V and 6 bases at J; junction bases unmatched: 8. The CDR3 contains 13 residues. The CDR3 DNA follows: TGTGCCAGCACCCTGACTAGCGTAGGCGAGCAGTACTTC. Amino acid sequence: CASTLTSVGEQYF.

The chain employs TRBV28 and TRBJ1-3, with D possibly TRBD1 on 5 matching bases. The germline CDR1 and CDR2 sequences are MDHEN and SYDVKM. V dropped 7 bases and J dropped 2 bases, with 18 bases sitting between them. This CDR3 spans 16 amino acids. Here the CDR3 DNA reads TGTGCCAGCACCATGAACACCGGGACGGCTGGAAACACCATATATTTT. As protein: CASTMNTGTAGNTIYF.

The gene calls are TRBV4-2 and TRBJ1-5; D is possibly TRBD1 (6 bases). Germline V CDR1 and CDR2: LGHNA, YNFKEQ. Trimming took 1 base from V and 1 from J, leaving 17 bases between them. This CDR3 contains 18 residues. The CDR3 region has the DNA TGTGCCAGCAGCCAAGGGGGGGGGCTCCTAGGGAGCAATCAGCCCCAGCATTTT. It encodes CASSQGGGLLGSNQPQHF.

This clonotype was seen many times. The chain's CDR3 is CSADVEYSYGYTF. The CDR3 DNA sequence: TGCAGCGCCGACGTGGAGTACTCCTATGGCTACACCTTC. The J gene is TRBJ1-2, the V gene TRBV29-1; D gene unclear. Germline CDR1 is SQVTM and CDR2 is ANQGSEA. Trimming took 7 bases from V and 4 from J, leaving 16 bases between them. This CDR3 is 13 amino acids long.

In its sample, this clonotype was seen a few times. CDR3 coding DNA: TGTGCCAGCAGCGACAGACAGGGAGGCTCCTACAATGAGCAGTTCTTC. Protein: CASSDRQGGSYNEQFF. The chain uses TRBV11-3 and TRBJ2-1, with D tentatively TRBD1 (7 bases). The CDR3 has 16 amino acids. The V and J ends lost 5 bases and 0 bases respectively, with 14 bases between them. Germline CDR1 is SGHNT and CDR2 is YENEEA.

The J gene is TRBJ2-5, the V gene TRBV29-1; 7 nucleotides align to TRBD1. Germline V lookup: CDR1 SQVTM, CDR2 ANQGSEA. CDR3 length: 14 amino acids. Trimming cost V 4 bases and J 4 bases; bases outside gene matches: 9. The CDR3 bases are TGCAGCGTTGCATCCCGGACAGGAGGAGAGACCCAGTACTTC. Amino acid sequence: CSVASRTGGETQYF.

In its sample, this clonotype was seen a few times. The chain recombines TRBV4-1 with TRBJ2-1; possible D gene TRBD1, 5 bases. The CDR3 is made up of 15 amino acids. Germline CDR1 reads MGHRA; CDR2 reads YSYEKL. Trimming took 4 bases from V and 7 from J, leaving 17 bases between them. CDR3 DNA: TGCGCCAGCAGCCCCCCGTTATGGGGCCGGAATGAGCAGTTCTTC. This sequence encodes CASSPPLWGRNEQFF.

Points on this clonotype: The junction shows a germline mismatch at one end, possibly a read error. V usage is TRBV20-1 and J usage is TRBJ1-4, with 7 bases fitting TRBD1. CDR1 DFQATT and CDR2 SNEGSKA come from the germline V gene (reference sequence). The CDR3 is 17 residues long. This CDR3 is CSAPQKETGALGEKPFF. In nucleotides, the CDR3 is TGCAGTGCTCCACAAAAAGAAACAGGGGCGTTAGGTGAAAAACCGTTTTTT.

This chain connects TRBV18 to TRBJ1-6, with D possibly TRBD1 on 5 matching bases. CDR1 KGHSH and CDR2 LQKENI come from the germline V gene. The V end was cut by 3 bases, the J end by 7 bases, with 13 bases between. The length of the CDR3 is 15 residues. This chain's CDR3 is CASSPQQVANSPLHF. The CDR3 bases are TGTGCCAGCTCACCCCAACAGGTGGCAAATTCACCCCTCCACTTT. Drawing the rest from reference TRBV18 and TRBJ1-6, the complete variable domain is NAGVMQNPRHLVRRRGQEARLRCSPMKGHSHVYWYRQLPEEGLKFMVYLQKENIIDESGMPKERFSAEFPKEGPSILRIQQVVRGDSAAYFCASSPQQVANSPLHFGNGTRLTVT.

V usage is TRBV5-1 and J usage is TRBJ1-4; possibly TRBD1 for D (5 bases). The germline gives CDR1 SGHRS, CDR2 YFSETQ. The CDR3 has 14 residues. V was cut by 4 bases and J by 8 bases, with 15 bases left in between. The CDR3 is CASSAQGMGEKLFF. The CDR3 DNA reads as TGCGCCAGCAGCGCGCAGGGTATGGGCGAAAAACTGTTTTTT.

The chain recombines TRBV14 with TRBJ2-7; no clear D. The J call may be in error: the DNA end matches TRBJ2-5 better. This CDR3 comprises 12 residues. In germline, CDR1 is SGHDN, CDR2 FVKESK. For the CDR3, the DNA is TGTGCCAGCGGCTTTAGAAGGGAGACCCAGTACTTC. The encoded protein is CASGFRRETQYF.

CDR3 region: CASSLGDRTDDTEAFF. The CDR3 DNA follows: TGCGCCAGCAGCTTGGGAGACAGGACGGACGACACTGAAGCTTTCTTT. The chain combines TRBV5-1 with TRBJ1-1, with D tentatively TRBD1 (6 bases). Germline CDR1 reads SGHRS; CDR2 reads YFSETQ. This CDR3 spans 16 amino acids. With 0 bases removed from V and 3 bases from J, the gap between germline ends came to 15 bases.

This clonotype was found a few times. CDR3 in amino acids: CSARLGTGAEAFF. In DNA form, the CDR3 reads TGCAGTGCTAGACTCGGGACAGGGGCTGAAGCTTTCTTT. V usage is TRBV20-1 and J usage is TRBJ1-1, with TRBD1 matching over 10 bases. Per the germline V gene, CDR1 is DFQATT and CDR2 is SNEGSKA (reference sequence). J lost 6 bases, V lost 2 bases, and 3 bases had no gene match. The CDR3 covers 13 residues.

The chain carries TRBV7-9 and TRBJ2-6; D is undetermined. V lost 2 bases and J 3 bases, leaving 8 bases between the germline ends. CDR1 SEHNR and CDR2 FQNEAQ come from the germline V gene (reference sequence). This CDR3 is 15 amino acids long. CDR3: CASSLLTGGANVLTF. In nucleotides, the CDR3 is TGTGCCAGCAGCTTATTGACCGGTGGGGCCAACGTCCTGACTTTC.

This clonotype was recorded a few times. The rearrangement joins TRBV9 to TRBJ2-7; tentatively, D is TRBD1 (6 bases). This CDR3 region has 15 residues. CDR1 SGDLS and CDR2 YYNGEE come from the germline V gene. V was shortened by 2 bases and J by 2 bases, with 14 bases between the two germline ends. CDR3 in DNA: TGTGCCAGCAGCGTGGATTCCGGGACAACCTACGAGCAGTACTTC. Translation: CASSVDSGTTYEQYF. Looking up the rest from reference TRBV9 and TRBJ2-7 gives the full variable domain: DSGVTQTPKHLITATGQRVTLRCSPRSGDLSVYWYQQSLDQGLQFLIQYYNGEERAKGNILERFSAQQFPDLHSELNLSSLELGDSALYFCASSVDSGTTYEQYFGPGTRLTVT.

This clonotype was detected only a few times. The J gene is TRBJ1-2, the V gene TRBV5-1; TRBD1 agrees at 7 bases. CDR1 and CDR2 from the germline V gene are SGHRS and YFSETQ. This CDR3 comprises 13 residues. With V trimmed by 7 bases and J by 3 bases, 6 bases remained unmatched. CDR3 loop: CASRDSDYYGYTF. The CDR3, as DNA: TGCGCCAGCCGGGACAGTGATTACTATGGCTACACCTTC.

The chain combines TRBV20-1 with TRBJ2-6, with D perhaps TRBD1 (6 bases). Per germline, CDR1 DFQATT and CDR2 SNEGSKA (reference sequence). The germline V and J ends were trimmed by 5 bases and 2 bases, with 10 bases remaining between them. The CDR3 spans 14 residues. The CDR3 bases are TGCAGTGCTTTAACAGGGACTGGGGCCAACGTCCTGACTTTC. The encoded protein is CSALTGTGANVLTF.

This clonotype has more than one count but fewer than ten. The gene calls are TRBV15 and TRBJ1-2; no firm D call. This CDR3 is 13 amino acids long. The V gene lost 0 bases and the J gene lost 8 bases, with 10 bases spanning the gap. In germline, CDR1 is LNHNV, CDR2 YYDKDF (reference sequence). The chain's CDR3 is CATSREMVEGYTF. The CDR3 DNA sequence: TGTGCCACCAGCAGAGAGATGGTCGAAGGCTACACCTTC.

The gene calls are TRBV2 and TRBJ2-1; TRBD2 aligns across 13 bases. In germline, CDR1 is SNHLY, CDR2 FYNNEI. The CDR3 is 16 amino acids. Trimming at V came to 6 bases and at J to 8 bases, leaving 10 bases not matched to a gene. CDR3 loop: CASRETGTSGTYEQFF. CDR3 bases: TGTGCCAGCAGAGAAACAGGGACTAGCGGGACATATGAGCAGTTCTTC.

The chain couples TRBV7-2 to TRBJ1-2, with 9 bases that match TRBD1. This CDR3 region has 15 residues. Looked up from germline, CDR1 is SGHTA and CDR2 is FQGNSA. With 4 bases clipped from V and 5 bases from J, the junction kept 8 bases outside the gene matches. The chain's CDR3 is CASSYPTGGVYGYTF. CDR3 sequence (DNA): TGTGCCAGCAGCTACCCCACAGGGGGCGTTTATGGCTACACCTTC.

This clonotype appeared a few times. The chain joins TRBV5-1 to TRBJ2-3, with D hard to call. The germline CDR1 and CDR2 sequences are SGHRS and YFSETQ. The ends were cut back, 2 bases at V and 2 bases at J, with 15 bases in the middle. CDR3 size: 16 residues. The CDR3 reads CASSLGSVGTTDTQYF. Here the CDR3 DNA reads TGCGCCAGCAGCTTAGGCAGCGTTGGAACCACAGATACGCAGTATTTT. Looking up the rest from reference TRBV5-1 and TRBJ2-3 gives the full variable domain: KAGVTQTPRYLIKTRGQQVTLSCSPISGHRSVSWYQQTPGQGLQFLFEYFSETQRNKGNFPGRFSGRQFSNSRSEMNVSTLELGDSALYLCASSLGSVGTTDTQYFGPGTRLTVL.

About this clonotype itself: This may be a read error: a much more frequent sequence differs by one nucleotide. The V and J genes are TRBV6-1 and TRBJ1-2, with 9 bases matching TRBD1. The V gene's germline CDR1 is MNHNS and CDR2 SASEGT. The CDR3 consists of 13 residues. V lost 2 bases to trimming and J lost 6 bases; unmatched junction nucleotides: 1. DNA for the CDR3: TGTGCCAGCAGTGAAACAGGGGGCGATGGCTACACCTTC. This sequence encodes CASSETGGDGYTF.

This rearrangement joins TRBV29-1 to TRBJ1-2; TRBD1 is a possible D gene (5 bases). The CDR3 runs to 15 residues. V lost 0 bases and J 3 bases, leaving 14 bases between the germline ends. Germline V gene sequence: CDR1 SQVTM, CDR2 ANQGSEA. The CDR3 here is CSVEEGPGGDYGYTF. The DNA of the CDR3 is TGCAGCGTTGAAGAGGGTCCGGGAGGGGACTATGGCTACACCTTC.

The rearrangement uses TRBV4-2 and TRBJ2-1; 13 bases agree with TRBD2. The germline CDR1 and CDR2 sequences are LGHNA and YNFKEQ. The CDR3 spans 16 residues. The V and J ends lost 8 bases and 8 bases, in that order; junction bases with no gene match: 12. CDR3 residues: CASGLHGTSGDDEQFF. CDR3 bases: TGTGCCAGCGGCCTTCATGGGACTAGCGGGGATGATGAGCAGTTCTTC.

The rearrangement links TRBV9 to TRBJ1-1; D is undetermined. The ends were cut back, 0 bases at V and 0 bases at J, with 9 bases in the middle. Germline V gene lookup returns CDR1 SGDLS and CDR2 YYNGEE. The CDR3 runs 15 residues. CDR3 in amino acids: CASSVGYSLNTEAFF. CDR3 in DNA: TGTGCCAGCAGCGTAGGATACTCCCTGAACACTGAAGCTTTCTTT.

This clonotype was counted a single time. A single base separates this from a much larger clone, so it may be a read error. The chain is built from TRBV29-1 and TRBJ2-4; 12 positions agree with TRBD2. Judging by the DNA end, TRBJ2-7 fits better; the J call may be wrong. Germline lookup yields CDR1 SQVTM and CDR2 ANQGSEA. The CDR3 consists of 15 residues. The CDR3 spells CSVTQGTSGSHEQYF. As DNA, the CDR3 is TGCAGCGTTACCCAAGGGACTAGCGGGTCTCACGAGCAGTACTTC.

V gene TRBV25-1 combines with J gene TRBJ2-3; maybe TRBD1 (6 bases). V lost 5 bases and J lost 1, with 10 bases in between. Germline-derived CDR1 and CDR2 are MGHDK and SYGVNS. The CDR3 runs 14 residues. The CDR3, as DNA: TGTGCCAGCAGTAACAGGGAAGGCACAGATACGCAGTATTTT. This gives the protein CASSNREGTDTQYF.

This clonotype was seen more than once but under ten times. The genes are TRBV29-1 and TRBJ1-4; D is uncertain. The germline V gene encodes CDR1 SQVTM and CDR2 ANQGSEA. Trimming pared 7 bases from V and 5 bases from J, leaving 14 bases between. The length of the CDR3 is 13 residues. CDR3 protein: CSASRSGNEKLFF. CDR3 bases: TGCAGCGCCTCAAGGTCGGGGAATGAAAAACTGTTTTTT.